This T cell receptor (beta chain) was identified in a study of cytomegalovirus exposure and HLA in healthy donors. Vbeta (60) and Jbeta (13) primers were used in the PCR. Generated by immunoSEQ multiplex PCR, the TCRdb table keeps only in-frame clones and is missing some. This sample's clone table lists 140,000 to 150,000 clones. Per the germline V gene, CDR1 is LNHDA and CDR2 is SQIVND (reference sequence). V gave up 5 bases and J gave up 6 bases; unmatched junction bases: 12. The CDR3 runs 15 residues. The rearrangement links TRBV19 to TRBJ1-1, with 7 bases that match TRBD1. The origin of this receptor is a male donor in good health and CMV-seronegative. The sample was PBMCs. CDR3 DNA sequence: TGTGCCAGTAGTCCCCAGGGACAGCAGGGATCTGAAGCTTTCTTT. Its protein is CASSPQGQQGSEAFF.